The sequence of this TCR beta chain was determined in a study of a mutant IDH1 vaccine in newly diagnosed glioma. Overall study context: Vaccination began 4-6 weeks post radiotherapy alone, or with temozolomide cycles. Earlier care involved radiotherapy, temozolomide, or both, and the majority received both.

Time point noted: week 5, during vaccination. A single vaccine dose contained 300 ug of mutant IDH1 20-mer peptide, and topical imiquimod was used with it. With 4 bases clipped from V and 1 base from J, the junction kept 11 bases outside the gene matches. From germline, CDR1 is SGHAT and CDR2 FQNNGV. The CDR3 loop spans 18 amino acids. To note about this clone: As yet, its antigen is unknown.

Profiled with immunoSEQ multiplex PCR; TCRdb holds only in-frame clones, not every one. The sample contains tens of thousands of clones, approximately 82% of which appear only once. The TCR sequence derives from a woman aged 18-29 years with glioma. Some clones in this sample may be carry-over from other donors' samples. This sample comprised PBMCs, obtained from a glioma patient whose treatment included an IDH1 peptide vaccine. The chain combines TRBV11-2 with TRBJ2-7; 12 bases align to TRBD2. The CDR3 region is CASSWHPTSGSVSYEQYF. In DNA, the CDR3 is TGTGCCAGCAGCTGGCACCCGACTAGCGGGAGTGTATCCTACGAGCAGTACTTC.